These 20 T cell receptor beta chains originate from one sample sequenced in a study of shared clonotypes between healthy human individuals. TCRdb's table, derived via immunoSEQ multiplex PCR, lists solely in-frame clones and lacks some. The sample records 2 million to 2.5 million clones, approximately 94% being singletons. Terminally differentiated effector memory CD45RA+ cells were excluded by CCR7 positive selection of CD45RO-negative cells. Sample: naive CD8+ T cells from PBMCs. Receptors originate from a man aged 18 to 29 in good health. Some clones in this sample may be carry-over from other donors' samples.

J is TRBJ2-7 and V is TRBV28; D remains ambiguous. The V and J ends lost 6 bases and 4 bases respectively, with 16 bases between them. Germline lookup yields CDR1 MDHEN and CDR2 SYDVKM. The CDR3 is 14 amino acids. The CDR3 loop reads CASSIHRWAYEQYF. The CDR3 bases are TGTGCCAGCAGCATACACCGATGGGCATACGAGCAGTACTTC.

This CDR3 is CSVEGRLAGGKAGSYNEQFF. CDR3 sequence (DNA): TGCAGCGTTGAAGGTCGACTAGCGGGAGGAAAGGCTGGCTCCTACAATGAGCAGTTCTTC. This chain connects TRBV29-1 to TRBJ2-1; 13 nucleotides match TRBD2. The germline V gene encodes CDR1 SQVTM and CDR2 ANQGSEA. The V segment lost 1 base and the J segment 0 bases; nucleotides outside the gene matches: 12. This CDR3 has 20 residues.

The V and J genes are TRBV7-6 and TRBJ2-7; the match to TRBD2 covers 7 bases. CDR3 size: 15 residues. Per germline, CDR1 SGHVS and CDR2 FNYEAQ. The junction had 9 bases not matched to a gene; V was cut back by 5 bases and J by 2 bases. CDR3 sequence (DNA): TGTGCCAGCAGCCACCCGGCTAGCGGAGCCTACGAGCAGTACTTC. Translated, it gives CASSHPASGAYEQYF.

CDR3: CASSLGVGTTLTQYF. The DNA for the CDR3 is TGTGCCAGCAGTTTAGGAGTCGGGACGACATTGACCCAGTACTTC. The chain uses TRBV28 and TRBJ2-5; tentatively, D is TRBD1 or TRBD2 (5 bases each). This CDR3 spans 15 amino acids. From germline, CDR1 is MDHEN and CDR2 SYDVKM. V shed 2 bases and J shed 7 bases, with 17 bases lying between them.

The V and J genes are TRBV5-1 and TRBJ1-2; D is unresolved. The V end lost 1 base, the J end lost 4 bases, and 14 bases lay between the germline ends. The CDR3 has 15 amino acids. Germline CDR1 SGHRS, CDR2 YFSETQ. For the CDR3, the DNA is TGCGCCAGCAGCTTGACCGACTACAGCCCCTATGGCTACACCTTC. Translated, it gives CASSLTDYSPYGYTF.

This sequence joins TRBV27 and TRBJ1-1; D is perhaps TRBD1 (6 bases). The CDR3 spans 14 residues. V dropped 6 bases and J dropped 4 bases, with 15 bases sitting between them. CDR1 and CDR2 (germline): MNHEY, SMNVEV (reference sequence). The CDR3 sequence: CASREGGSSTEAFF. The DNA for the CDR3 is TGTGCCAGCAGGGAGGGGGGATCGAGCACTGAAGCTTTCTTT.

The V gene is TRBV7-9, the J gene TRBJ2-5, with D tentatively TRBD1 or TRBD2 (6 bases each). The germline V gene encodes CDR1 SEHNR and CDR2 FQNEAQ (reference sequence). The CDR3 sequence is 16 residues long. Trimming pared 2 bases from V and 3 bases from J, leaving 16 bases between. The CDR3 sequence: CASSLFPMEGEETQYF. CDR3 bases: TGTGCCAGCAGCTTATTTCCTATGGAGGGGGAAGAGACCCAGTACTTC.

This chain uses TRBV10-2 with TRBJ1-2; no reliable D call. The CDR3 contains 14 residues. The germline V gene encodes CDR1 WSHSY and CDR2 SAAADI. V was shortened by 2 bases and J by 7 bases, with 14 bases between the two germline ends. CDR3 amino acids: CASSEEDLWGGYTF. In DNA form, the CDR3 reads TGCGCCAGCAGTGAGGAGGACCTTTGGGGTGGCTACACCTTC.

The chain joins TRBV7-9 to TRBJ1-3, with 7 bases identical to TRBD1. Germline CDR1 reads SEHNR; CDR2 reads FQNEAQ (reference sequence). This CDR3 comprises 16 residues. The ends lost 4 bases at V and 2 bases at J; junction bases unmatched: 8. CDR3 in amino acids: CASSSTGSRPGNTIYF. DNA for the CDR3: TGTGCCAGCAGCTCGACAGGGTCTCGCCCTGGAAACACCATATATTTT.

CDR3 region: CASSSRDYGYTF. The CDR3 DNA is TGTGCCAGCAGTTCCCGGGACTATGGCTACACCTTC. The chain combines TRBV27 with TRBJ1-2; no definite D call. The CDR3 totals 12 residues. CDR1 MNHEY and CDR2 SMNVEV come from the germline V gene (reference sequence). Trimming left V 4 bases short and J 3 bases short, with 6 bases between.

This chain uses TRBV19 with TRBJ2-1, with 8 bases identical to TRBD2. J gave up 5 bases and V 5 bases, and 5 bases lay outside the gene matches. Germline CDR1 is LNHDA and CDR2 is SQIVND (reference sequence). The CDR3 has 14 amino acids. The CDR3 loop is CASSASGLNNEQFF. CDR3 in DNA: TGTGCCAGTAGTGCTAGCGGGCTTAACAATGAGCAGTTCTTC.

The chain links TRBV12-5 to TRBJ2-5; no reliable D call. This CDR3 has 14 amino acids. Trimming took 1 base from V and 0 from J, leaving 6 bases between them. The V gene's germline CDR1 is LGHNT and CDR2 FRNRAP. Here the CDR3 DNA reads TGTGCTAGTGGTTTGGAGGGTTACCAAGAGACCCAGTACTTC. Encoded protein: CASGLEGYQETQYF.

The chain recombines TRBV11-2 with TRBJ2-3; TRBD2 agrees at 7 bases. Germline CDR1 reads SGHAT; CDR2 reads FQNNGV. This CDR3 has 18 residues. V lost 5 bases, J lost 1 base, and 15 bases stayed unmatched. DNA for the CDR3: TGTGCCAGCAGCCCCGGGTGGTACTCTCGGGGGGGCACAGATACGCAGTATTTT. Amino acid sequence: CASSPGWYSRGGTDTQYF. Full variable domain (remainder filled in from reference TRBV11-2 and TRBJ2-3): EAGVAQSPRYKIIEKRQSVAFWCNPISGHATLYWYQQILGQGPKLLIQFQNNGVVDDSQLPKDRFSAERLKGVDSTLKIQPAKLEDSAVYLCASSPGWYSRGGTDTQYFGPGTRLTVL.

CDR3 DNA sequence: TGTGCCAGCACCAGGGTCAAGGGCCAGCCGATCACTGAAGCTTTCTTT. It specifies CASTRVKGQPITEAFF. The chain combines TRBV6-6 with TRBJ1-1; a possible D gene is TRBD1 (5 bases). Germline assignment: CDR1 MNHNY and CDR2 SVGAGI (reference sequence). Trimming removed 7 bases from V and 4 bases from J, with 22 bases in between. The CDR3 contains 16 residues.

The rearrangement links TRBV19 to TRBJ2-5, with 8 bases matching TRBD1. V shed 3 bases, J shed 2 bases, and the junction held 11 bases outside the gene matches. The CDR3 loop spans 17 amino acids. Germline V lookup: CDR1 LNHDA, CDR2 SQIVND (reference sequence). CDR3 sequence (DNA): TGTGCCAGTAGTATCCCTTCCAGGGGGCTCGGGCAAGAGACCCAGTACTTC. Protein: CASSIPSRGLGQETQYF.

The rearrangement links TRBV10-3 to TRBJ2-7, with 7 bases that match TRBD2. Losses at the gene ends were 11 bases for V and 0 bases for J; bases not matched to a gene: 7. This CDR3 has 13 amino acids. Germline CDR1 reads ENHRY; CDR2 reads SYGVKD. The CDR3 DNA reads TGTGCCCCCTATGGCGGGAGCTCCTACGAGCAGTACTTC. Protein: CAPYGGSSYEQYF.

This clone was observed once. As DNA, the CDR3 is TGTGCCAGTAGTATAAGCGGGAAAGGCAATCAGCCCCAGCATTTT. Translated, it gives CASSISGKGNQPQHF. The rearrangement links TRBV19 to TRBJ1-5; unclear D gene. V gave up 2 bases and J gave up 2 bases, with 10 bases separating them. Germline values: CDR1 LNHDA, CDR2 SQIVND (reference sequence). The CDR3 has 15 residues.

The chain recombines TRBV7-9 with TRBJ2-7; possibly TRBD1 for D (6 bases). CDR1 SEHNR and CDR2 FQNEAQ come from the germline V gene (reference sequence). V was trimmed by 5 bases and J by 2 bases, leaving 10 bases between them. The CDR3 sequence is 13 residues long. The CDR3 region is CASSRQETYEQYF. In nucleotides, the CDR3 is TGTGCCAGCAGCCGACAGGAGACCTACGAGCAGTACTTC.

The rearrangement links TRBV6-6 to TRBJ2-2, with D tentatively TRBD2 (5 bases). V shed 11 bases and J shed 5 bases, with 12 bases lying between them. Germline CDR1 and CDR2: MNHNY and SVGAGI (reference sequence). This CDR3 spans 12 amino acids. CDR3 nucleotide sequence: TGTGCCGGTCGCGGGTGGACCGGGGAGCTGTTTTTT. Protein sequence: CAGRGWTGELFF.

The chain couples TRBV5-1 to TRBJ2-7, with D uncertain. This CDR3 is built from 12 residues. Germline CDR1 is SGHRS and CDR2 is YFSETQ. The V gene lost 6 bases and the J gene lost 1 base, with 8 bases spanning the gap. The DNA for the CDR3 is TGCGCCAGCATGTCAGAATCCTACGAGCAGTACTTC. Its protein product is CASMSESYEQYF.